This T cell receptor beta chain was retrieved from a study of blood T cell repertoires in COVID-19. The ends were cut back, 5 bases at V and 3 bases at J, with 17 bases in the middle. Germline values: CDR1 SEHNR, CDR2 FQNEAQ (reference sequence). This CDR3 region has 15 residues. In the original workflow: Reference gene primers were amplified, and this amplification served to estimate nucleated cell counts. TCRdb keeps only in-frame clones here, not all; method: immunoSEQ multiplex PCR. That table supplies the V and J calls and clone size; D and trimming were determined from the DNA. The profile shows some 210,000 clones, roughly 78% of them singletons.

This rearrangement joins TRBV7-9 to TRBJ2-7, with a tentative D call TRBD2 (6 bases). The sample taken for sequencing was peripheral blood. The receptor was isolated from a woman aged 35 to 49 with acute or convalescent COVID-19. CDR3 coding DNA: TGTGCCAGCAGCCCTCCGGGAGACTGGGACTACGAGCAGTACTTC. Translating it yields CASSPPGDWDYEQYF.